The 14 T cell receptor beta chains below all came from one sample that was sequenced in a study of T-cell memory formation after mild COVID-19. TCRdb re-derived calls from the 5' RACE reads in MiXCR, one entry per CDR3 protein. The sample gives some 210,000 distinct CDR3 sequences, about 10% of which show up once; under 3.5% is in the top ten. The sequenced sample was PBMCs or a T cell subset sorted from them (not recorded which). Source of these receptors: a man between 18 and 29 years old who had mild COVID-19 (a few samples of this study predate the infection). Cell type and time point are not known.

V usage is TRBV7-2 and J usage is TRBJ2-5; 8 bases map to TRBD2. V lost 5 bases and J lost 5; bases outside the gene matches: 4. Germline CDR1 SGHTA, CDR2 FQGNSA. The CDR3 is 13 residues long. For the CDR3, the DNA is TGTGCCAGCAGCCGGGGGGGCGCGGAGACCCAGTACTTC. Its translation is CASSRGGAETQYF.

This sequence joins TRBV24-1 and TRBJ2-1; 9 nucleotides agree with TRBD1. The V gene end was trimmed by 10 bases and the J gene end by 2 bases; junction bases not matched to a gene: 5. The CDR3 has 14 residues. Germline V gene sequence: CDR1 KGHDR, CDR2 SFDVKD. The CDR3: CATGGQGPYNEQFF. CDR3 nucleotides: TGTGCCACGGGGGGACAGGGCCCCTACAATGAGCAGTTCTTC.

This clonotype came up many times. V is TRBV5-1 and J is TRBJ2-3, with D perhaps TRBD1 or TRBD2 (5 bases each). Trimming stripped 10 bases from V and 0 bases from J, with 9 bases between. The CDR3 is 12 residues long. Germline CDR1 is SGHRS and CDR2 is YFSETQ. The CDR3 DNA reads TGCGCCTCCAGGGAGAGCACAGATACGCAGTATTTT. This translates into CASRESTDTQYF.

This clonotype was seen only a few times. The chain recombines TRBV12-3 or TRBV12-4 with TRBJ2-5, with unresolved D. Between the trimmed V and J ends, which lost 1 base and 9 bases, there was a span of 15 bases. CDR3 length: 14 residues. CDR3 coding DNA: TGTGCCAGCAGTTTAGGACACGGCGAACGGGCCCAGTACTTC. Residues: CASSLGHGERAQYF.

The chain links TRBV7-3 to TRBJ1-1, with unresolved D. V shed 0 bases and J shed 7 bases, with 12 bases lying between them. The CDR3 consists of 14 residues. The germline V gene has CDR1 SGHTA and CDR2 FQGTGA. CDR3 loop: CASSLTLAPGEAFF. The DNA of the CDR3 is TGTGCCAGCAGCTTAACCCTGGCGCCGGGTGAAGCTTTCTTT.

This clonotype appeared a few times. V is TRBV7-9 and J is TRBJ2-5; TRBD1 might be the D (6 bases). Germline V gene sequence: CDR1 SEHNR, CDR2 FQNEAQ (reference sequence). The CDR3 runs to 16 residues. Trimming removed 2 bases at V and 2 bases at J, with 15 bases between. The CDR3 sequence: CASSLPRTALQETQYF. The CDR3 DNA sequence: TGTGCCAGCAGCTTACCCCGGACAGCGTTACAAGAGACCCAGTACTTC. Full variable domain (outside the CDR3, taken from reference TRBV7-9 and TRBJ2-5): DTGVSQNPRHKITKRGQNVTFRCDPISEHNRLYWYRQTLGQGPEFLTYFQNEAQLEKSRLLSDRFSAERPKGSFSTLEIQRTEQGDSAMYLCASSLPRTALQETQYFGPGTRLLVL.

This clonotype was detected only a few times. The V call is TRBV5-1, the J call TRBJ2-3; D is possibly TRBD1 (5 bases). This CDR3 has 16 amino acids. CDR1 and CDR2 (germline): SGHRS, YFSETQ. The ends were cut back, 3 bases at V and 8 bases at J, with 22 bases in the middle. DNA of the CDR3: TGCGCCAGCAGCTCGGGCCCCGGACACCCGAAGGGTACGCAGTATTTT. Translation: CASSSGPGHPKGTQYF.

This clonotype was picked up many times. The CDR3 is CASSLGPDQPQHF. The CDR3 DNA follows: TGTGCCAGCAGCTTAGGGCCGGATCAGCCCCAGCATTTT. This chain links TRBV7-2 with TRBJ1-5, with no clear D. The CDR3 loop spans 13 amino acids. Germline V gene data show CDR1 as SGHTA and CDR2 as FQGNSA. With 1 base removed from V and 5 bases from J, the gap between germline ends came to 6 bases. The variable domain in full, with the rest retrieved from reference TRBV7-2 and TRBJ1-5, is GAGVSQSPSNKVTEKGKDVELRCDPISGHTALYWYRQSLGQGLEFLIYFQGNSAPDKSGLPSDRFSAERTGGSVSTLTIQRTQQEDSAVYLCASSLGPDQPQHFGDGTRLSIL.

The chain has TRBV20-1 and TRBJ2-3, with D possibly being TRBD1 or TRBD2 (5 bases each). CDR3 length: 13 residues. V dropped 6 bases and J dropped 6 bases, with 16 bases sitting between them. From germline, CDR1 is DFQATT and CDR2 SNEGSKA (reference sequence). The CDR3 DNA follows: TGCAGTGCAGAGGGGCAAAGAGTTGATACGCAGTATTTT. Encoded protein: CSAEGQRVDTQYF.

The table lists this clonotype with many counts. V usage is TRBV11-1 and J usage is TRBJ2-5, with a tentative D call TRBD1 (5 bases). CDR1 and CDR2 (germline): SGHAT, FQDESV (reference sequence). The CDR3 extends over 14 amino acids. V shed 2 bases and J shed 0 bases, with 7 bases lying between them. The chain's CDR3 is CASSLQGYQETQYF. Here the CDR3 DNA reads TGTGCCAGCAGCTTACAGGGATACCAAGAGACCCAGTACTTC.

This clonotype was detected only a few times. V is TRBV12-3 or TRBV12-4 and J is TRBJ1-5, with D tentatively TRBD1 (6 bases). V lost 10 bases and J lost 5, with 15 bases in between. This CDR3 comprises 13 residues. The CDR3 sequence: CATQGSADQPQHF. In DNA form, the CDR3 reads TGTGCCACCCAGGGGTCTGCGGATCAGCCCCAGCATTTT.

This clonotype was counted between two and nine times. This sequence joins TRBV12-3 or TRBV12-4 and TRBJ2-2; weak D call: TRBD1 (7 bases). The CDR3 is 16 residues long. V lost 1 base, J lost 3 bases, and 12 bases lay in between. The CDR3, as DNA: TGTGCCAGCAGTTTAGTCGCAGGGGGGTACACCGGGGAGCTGTTTTTT. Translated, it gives CASSLVAGGYTGELFF.

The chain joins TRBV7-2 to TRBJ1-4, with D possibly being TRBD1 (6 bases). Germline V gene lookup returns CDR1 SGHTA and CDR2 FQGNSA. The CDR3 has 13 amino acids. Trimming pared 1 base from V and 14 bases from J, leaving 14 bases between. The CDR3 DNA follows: TGTGCCAGCAGCTTAGTACAGGGAATTTATCTGTTTTTT. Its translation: CASSLVQGIYLFF. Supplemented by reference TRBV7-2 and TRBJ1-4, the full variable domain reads GAGVSQSPSNKVTEKGKDVELRCDPISGHTALYWYRQSLGQGLEFLIYFQGNSAPDKSGLPSDRFSAERTGGSVSTLTIQRTQQEDSAVYLCASSLVQGIYLFFGSGTQLSVL.

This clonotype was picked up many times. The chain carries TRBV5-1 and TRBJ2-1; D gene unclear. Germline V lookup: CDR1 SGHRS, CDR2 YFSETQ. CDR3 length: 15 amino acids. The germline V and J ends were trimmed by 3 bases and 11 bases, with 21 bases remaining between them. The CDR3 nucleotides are TGCGCCAGCAGCTCAGCAACGTTTCAAGAGGATAAGCAGTTCTTC. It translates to CASSSATFQEDKQFF.